Each of the 17 T cell receptor beta chains below was sequenced from the same sample in a study of blood T cell repertoires in COVID-19. This table comes from immunoSEQ multiplex PCR, and its TCRdb copy is limited to in-frame clones, with some not included. The data show 150,000 to 160,000 clones, about 80% seen once. Sequenced input: peripheral blood. These receptors all stem from a man aged 55 to 70 with acute or convalescent COVID-19.

The chain employs TRBV5-1 and TRBJ2-1; D possibly corresponds to TRBD2 (5 bases). V lost 4 bases and J 6 bases, leaving 11 bases between the germline ends. There are 13 residues in the CDR3. Germline-derived CDR1 and CDR2 are SGHRS and YFSETQ. DNA of the CDR3: TGCGCCAGCAGCCTGGATAGCGTCAATGAGCAGTTCTTC. Translation: CASSLDSVNEQFF. Based on the CDR3 plus reference TRBV5-1 and TRBJ2-1, the full variable domain is KAGVTQTPRYLIKTRGQQVTLSCSPISGHRSVSWYQQTPGQGLQFLFEYFSETQRNKGNFPGRFSGRQFSNSRSEMNVSTLELGDSALYLCASSLDSVNEQFFGPGTRLTVL.

J is TRBJ2-1 and V is TRBV5-6; D gene uncertain. Trimming left V 1 base short and J 0 bases short, with 8 bases between. Per germline, CDR1 SGHDT and CDR2 YYEEEE. The CDR3 loop spans 15 amino acids. The CDR3 loop reads CASSLLLSSYNEQFF. CDR3 DNA sequence: TGTGCCAGCAGCTTGCTACTGAGCTCCTACAATGAGCAGTTCTTC.

The V call is TRBV30, the J call TRBJ1-2, with a tentative D call TRBD1 (5 bases). The germline V gene encodes CDR1 GTSNPN and CDR2 SVGIG (reference sequence). This CDR3 region has 12 residues. The V end was cut by 3 bases, the J end by 6 bases, with 11 bases between. The DNA of the CDR3 is TGTGCCTGGAGAGCAGGGATAGATGGCTACACCTTC. It is translated as CAWRAGIDGYTF.

The rearrangement joins TRBV25-1 to TRBJ1-4, with D unclear. This CDR3 region has 15 residues. Germline V gene data show CDR1 as MGHDK and CDR2 as SYGVNS. Between the trimmed V and J ends, which lost 0 bases and 6 bases, there was a span of 11 bases. CDR3 DNA: TGTGCCAGCAGTGAATACCTTGCCGGGGATGAAAAACTGTTTTTT. Protein: CASSEYLAGDEKLFF. The whole variable domain, remainder taken from reference TRBV25-1 and TRBJ1-4, is EADIYQTPRYLVIGTGKKITLECSQTMGHDKMYWYQQDPGMELHLIHYSYGVNSTEKGDLSSESTVSRIRTEHFPLTLESARPSHTSQYLCASSEYLAGDEKLFFGSGTQLSVL.

The gene calls are TRBV21-1 and TRBJ2-7; the table gives TRBD1 as D, unverified against the DNA. TRBV21-1 counts as a pseudogene. This CDR3 spans 17 amino acids. As DNA, the CDR3 is TGTGCCAGCAGTAAAGGGGTCCAGGGCCTTTACTCCTACGAGCAGTACTTC. Translated: CASSKGVQGLYSYEQYF.

V and J are TRBV6-2 or TRBV6-3 and TRBJ2-7, with D unclear. V lost 5 bases and J lost 0, with 20 bases in between. Per germline, CDR1 MNHEY and CDR2 SVGEGT. The CDR3 has 17 amino acids. CDR3 residues: CASSTIRIRPSSYEQYF. In DNA form, the CDR3 reads TGTGCCAGCAGTACGATCCGAATCAGGCCTTCCTCCTACGAGCAGTACTTC.

The chain is built from TRBV2 and TRBJ2-2; D might be TRBD2 (5 bases). The V gene lost 7 bases and the J gene lost 6 bases, with 9 bases spanning the gap. The germline CDR1 and CDR2 sequences are SNHLY and FYNNEI. CDR3 length equals 12 residues. CDR3 sequence: CASIDYAGELFF. The CDR3 bases are TGTGCCAGCATAGACTACGCCGGGGAGCTGTTTTTT.

The rearrangement uses TRBV3-1 (or the pseudogene TRBV3-2) and TRBJ2-2, with TRBD2 matching 8 bases. The germline V gene encodes CDR1 LGHDT and CDR2 YNNKEL (reference sequence). With V trimmed by 2 bases and J by 6 bases, 2 bases remained unmatched. This CDR3 region has 14 residues. DNA of the CDR3: TGTGCCAGCAGCCAACGGGAGGGAGCCGGGGAGCTGTTTTTT. This translates into CASSQREGAGELFF.

V is TRBV10-3 and J is TRBJ1-5; 7 positions agree with TRBD1. The V and J ends lost 6 bases and 1 base, in that order; junction bases with no gene match: 0. CDR1 and CDR2 (germline): ENHRY, SYGVKD. CDR3 length: 13 residues. The CDR3 DNA follows: TGTGCCATCAGACAGGGGAGCAATCAGCCCCAGCATTTT. This translates into CAIRQGSNQPQHF.

The chain uses TRBV6-1 and TRBJ1-5, with 9 bases identical to TRBD1. In germline, CDR1 is MNHNS, CDR2 SASEGT. This CDR3 spans 17 amino acids. The V segment lost 4 bases and the J segment 0 bases; nucleotides outside the gene matches: 7. DNA of the CDR3: TGTGCCAGCAGTGGGGGGACAGGGCGTTATAGCAATCAGCCCCAGCATTTT. Protein: CASSGGTGRYSNQPQHF.

The rearrangement uses TRBV28 and TRBJ1-5; D might be TRBD1 (5 bases). Trimming removed 6 bases from V and 0 bases from J, with 12 bases in between. The germline V gene encodes CDR1 MDHEN and CDR2 SYDVKM. The CDR3 loop spans 15 amino acids. CDR3 protein: CASRVTVNSNQPQHF. The CDR3 DNA reads as TGTGCCAGCAGGGTGACAGTCAATAGCAATCAGCCCCAGCATTTT.

This chain connects TRBV6-5 to TRBJ1-3; D gene unclear. Trimming took 6 bases from V and 0 from J, leaving 9 bases between them. Germline V CDR1 and CDR2: MNHEY, SVGAGI. The CDR3 sequence is 14 residues long. CDR3 DNA: TGTGCCAGCAGACGCGGAGCCTCTGGAAACACCATATATTTT. It is translated as CASRRGASGNTIYF.

J is TRBJ2-5 and V is TRBV21-1; TRBD2, the table's D call, was not compared with the DNA. TRBV21-1 is assigned pseudogene status. The CDR3 is made up of 14 amino acids. In DNA form, the CDR3 reads TGTGCCAGCAGCAAACACAGCGGACAAGAGACCCAGTACTTC. This translates into CASSKHSGQETQYF.

V gene TRBV5-1 combines with J gene TRBJ1-4, with a weak D call TRBD1 (5 bases). Germline assignment: CDR1 SGHRS and CDR2 YFSETQ. Deletions cut 5 bases from V and 1 base from J, with 9 bases between. The CDR3 consists of 14 residues. The CDR3 protein is CASSRGRTNEKLFF. In nucleotides, the CDR3 is TGCGCCAGCAGTCGGGGGAGAACTAATGAAAAACTGTTTTTT.

The chain carries TRBV19 and TRBJ1-3, with no clear D. Germline assignment: CDR1 LNHDA and CDR2 SQIVND (reference sequence). The CDR3 runs 18 residues. Trimming left V 2 bases short and J 1 base short, with 18 bases between. The DNA of the CDR3 is TGTGCCAGTAGTATATTCCCGACGAAAATAGCTTCTGGAAACACCATATATTTT. Its translation is CASSIFPTKIASGNTIYF.

The genes are TRBV24-1 and TRBJ2-1; 9 bases align to TRBD1. CDR3 length: 15 residues. V was pared by 1 base and J by 5 bases, with 2 bases of the junction left unmatched. In germline, CDR1 is KGHDR, CDR2 SFDVKD. The CDR3 protein is CATSDLGTGNNEQFF. The CDR3 coding sequence is TGTGCCACCAGTGATTTAGGGACAGGGAACAATGAGCAGTTCTTC.

The CDR3 spells CASSWTGAVQETQYF. CDR3 in DNA: TGTGCCAGCAGCTGGACAGGGGCGGTACAAGAGACCCAGTACTTC. J is TRBJ2-5 and V is TRBV5-6, with 9 bases lining up with TRBD1. The V gene's germline CDR1 is SGHDT and CDR2 YYEEEE. The CDR3 loop spans 15 amino acids. J gave up 2 bases and V 3 bases, and 5 bases lay outside the gene matches.